This T cell receptor (beta chain) originates from a study of CD8+ T cells in alopecia areata. Described treatment: oral pan-JAK inhibitor, 5-10 mg twice daily. Alopecia areata patients gave lesional scalp punch biopsies and peripheral blood samples. Extracted RNA was reverse transcribed, and the resulting cDNA served as sequencing template. The data were produced by immunoSEQ multiplex PCR, yet TCRdb's version contains in-frame clones alone and is incomplete. The table has fewer than 150,000 clones, roughly 80% seen once. The receptor's source is a human donor with alopecia areata. The sequencing here drew on CD8+ T cells sorted from blood, taken at week 4, from a patient treated with tofacitinib.

CDR3 nucleotides: TGCAGCGTGGTCGGCCTCCAAGGATTAGAGGGTGGGAATCAGCCCCAGCATTTT. Translating it yields CSVVGLQGLEGGNQPQHF. The gene calls are TRBV29-1 and TRBJ1-5; D not resolved. The CDR3 totals 18 residues. Germline loops: CDR1 SQVTM, CDR2 ANQGSEA. Between the trimmed V and J ends, which lost 6 bases and 4 bases, there was a span of 28 bases. Full variable domain (missing parts from reference TRBV29-1 and TRBJ1-5): SAVISQKPSRDICQRGTSLTIQCQVDSQVTMMFWYRQQPGQSLTLIATANQGSEATYESGFVIDKFPISRPNLTFSTLTVSNMSPEDSSIYLCSVVGLQGLEGGNQPQHFGDGTRLSIL.